Included here is one T cell receptor beta chain sequence, with context. This entry comes from a study of technical replicates of blood from several donors. Germline V gene lookup returns CDR1 SEHNR and CDR2 FQNEAQ (reference sequence). V shed 2 bases and J shed 4 bases, with 12 bases lying between them. There are 15 residues in the CDR3. Sequencing used immunoSEQ multiplex PCR; TCRdb keeps in-frame clones, though not all of them. The table has about 93,000 clones, roughly 96% seen once. The J gene is TRBJ1-3, the V gene TRBV7-9, with D maybe TRBD1 (5 bases). The sequence derives from a human donor in good health. The sequencing sample was made of T cells isolated from PBMCs. CDR3 coding DNA: TGTGCCAGCAGCTTAAGTGCAGGGCACGGAAACACCATATATTTT. It codes for CASSLSAGHGNTIYF.